The rows below give T cell receptor beta chains drawn from one sample of a study of post-analysis software for immune sequencing data. TCRdb processed the PCR reads anew with MiXCR; each CDR3 protein has one entry. The sample yields hundreds of thousands of distinct CDR3 sequences, about 57% seen once. The sample taken for sequencing was blood. All receptors come from a girl between 5 and 17 years old with multiple sclerosis. Each CDR3 is given with its conserved first and last residue. The D gene is left open where the match is weak. Not all rows give a size; the values are once, few, many and, for expanded clones, a class.

>-|-|TRBJ2-7|TRBV10-2
CASSNRGDDEQYF
TGCGCCAGCAGTAATCGAGGCGATGACGAGCAGTACTTC
>TRBD2|-|TRBJ2-3|TRBV7-9
CASSYQAGESTDTQYF
TGTGCCAGCAGTTACCAAGCGGGGGAAAGCACAGATACGCAGTATTTT
>-|-|TRBJ2-1|TRBV14
CASSQGIKRAPYNEQFF
TGTGCCAGCAGCCAAGGGATTAAGCGGGCCCCGTACAATGAGCAGTTCTTC
>-|-|TRBJ2-3|TRBV12-3/TRBV12-4
CASSRTMRGKTTDTQYF
TGTGCCAGCAGTCGCACGATGCGCGGGAAGACCACAGATACGCAGTATTTT
>-|few|TRBJ2-7|TRBV2
CASSIRGRGEEQYF
TGTGCCAGCTCCATTAGGGGTCGGGGCGAGGAGCAGTACTTC
>TRBD1|few|TRBJ2-7|TRBV29-1
CSVDRGRLGEQYF
TGCAGCGTTGACAGGGGGCGCCTCGGGGAGCAGTACTTC
>TRBD1|-|TRBJ1-1|TRBV20-1
CSARLGGSNTEAFF
TGCAGTGCTAGACTAGGGGGCTCGAACACTGAAGCTTTCTTT
>-|few|TRBJ1-2|TRBV29-1
CSVAVGAVYGYTF
TGCAGCGTGGCGGTAGGGGCAGTCTATGGCTACACCTTC
>-|-|TRBJ2-1|TRBV6-2/TRBV6-3
CASSQTPVTYNEQFF
TGTGCCAGCAGTCAAACGCCAGTTACCTACAATGAGCAGTTCTTC
>-|-|TRBJ2-6|TRBV12-5
CASGLVRVGGPGANVLTF
TGTGCTAGTGGTTTGGTACGAGTAGGCGGCCCTGGGGCCAACGTCCTGACTTTC
>-|-|TRBJ2-3|TRBV5-1
CASSLTARSTDTQYF
TGCGCCAGCAGCTTGACGGCGAGGAGCACAGATACGCAGTATTTT
>-|-|TRBJ2-7|TRBV15
CATSQRSSRFTYEQYF
TGTGCCACCAGTCAGAGATCTTCCAGGTTTACCTACGAGCAGTACTTC